The 27 T cell receptor beta chains below come from one sample, sequenced in a study of human thymus T cells. Thymic material originated from resections removed in the course of corrective heart surgery. Sequenced by immunoSEQ multiplex PCR; TCRdb stores in-frame clones only, minus some. The table lists 120,000 or so clones, around 94% of them singletons. Sequencing was done on a sample of thymus tissue. The receptor set was obtained from a boy younger than two with a congenital heart defect but otherwise immunologically healthy.

The chain employs TRBV19 and TRBJ2-1, with TRBD2 matching over 7 bases. This CDR3 has 18 amino acids. CDR1 LNHDA and CDR2 SQIVND come from the germline V gene (reference sequence). The junction had 21 bases not matched to a gene; V was cut back by 5 bases and J by 8 bases. CDR3 sequence: CASSPPEKTSKGNDEQFF. CDR3 DNA sequence: TGTGCCAGTAGTCCGCCGGAGAAGACTAGCAAGGGGAACGATGAGCAGTTCTTC.

This chain links TRBV28 with TRBJ1-2, with 11 bases that match TRBD1. The ends lost 8 bases at V and 4 bases at J; junction bases unmatched: 9. The CDR3 is made up of 15 amino acids. Germline values: CDR1 MDHEN, CDR2 SYDVKM. Written as DNA, the CDR3 is TGTGCCAGCGGCCTGGACAGGGGGCTCATCTATGGCTACACCTTC. It is translated as CASGLDRGLIYGYTF.

This chain joins TRBV1 and TRBJ2-3; the D call TRBD2 from the table was never checked on the DNA. TRBV1 is listed as a pseudogene. The CDR3 extends over 18 amino acids. CDR3 sequence reads: CTSSQQAGGARGTDTQYF. The CDR3 nucleotides read TGCACCAGCAGCCAACAGGCGGGGGGGGCTCGGGGCACAGATACGCAGTATTTT.

This clone was found once. The chain links TRBV28 to TRBJ2-7; 8 nucleotides match TRBD1. This CDR3 is built from 13 residues. The junction had 5 bases not matched to a gene; V was cut back by 3 bases and J by 7 bases. Germline lookup yields CDR1 MDHEN and CDR2 SYDVKM. CDR3 bases: TGTGCCAGCAGTTTGCAGGGGGCAGGAGAGCAGTACTTC. Amino acid sequence: CASSLQGAGEQYF.

The gene calls are TRBV7-2 and TRBJ1-1; D may be TRBD1 (6 bases). CDR1 SGHTA and CDR2 FQGNSA come from the germline V gene. Between the trimmed V and J ends, which lost 5 bases and 6 bases, there was a span of 31 bases. This CDR3 is 19 amino acids long. The DNA for the CDR3 is TGTGCCAGCAGCGTGGCAGGGGCCCGACCGTTTGCAGCTTGCGCTGAAGCTTTCTTT. The encoded protein is CASSVAGARPFAACAEAFF.

The chain uses TRBV2 and TRBJ1-1; 7 nucleotides line up with TRBD1. This CDR3 comprises 18 residues. V lost 6 bases to trimming and J lost 5 bases; unmatched junction nucleotides: 21. Germline lookup yields CDR1 SNHLY and CDR2 FYNNEI. This CDR3 reads CASRPGQVGFRNTTEAFF. CDR3 bases: TGTGCCAGCAGGCCCGGACAGGTGGGCTTTCGGAACACTACTGAAGCTTTCTTT.

This clone was seen a single time. The chain links TRBV6-9 to TRBJ2-7; 7 nucleotides agree with TRBD2. Germline lookup yields CDR1 MNHGY and CDR2 SVAAGI. J gave up 5 bases and V 0 bases, and 10 bases lay outside the gene matches. This CDR3 spans 16 amino acids. The CDR3 protein is CASSYSPFLGGDEQYF. CDR3 DNA: TGTGCCAGCAGTTATTCCCCCTTTTTGGGGGGGGACGAGCAGTACTTC.

This clone was counted a single time. This chain connects TRBV7-2 to TRBJ2-7; D might be TRBD1 (7 bases). V was cut by 5 bases and J by 7 bases, with 15 bases left in between. CDR1 and CDR2 from the germline V gene are SGHTA and FQGNSA. The CDR3 consists of 13 residues. The CDR3 DNA follows: TGTGCCAGCAGCCTTCGACAGGGAGGAGAGCAGTACTTC. It codes for CASSLRQGGEQYF.

This chain connects TRBV4-3 to TRBJ1-4; 7 bases agree with TRBD1. This CDR3 region has 13 residues. Germline trimming cut 4 bases from V and 8 bases from J; bases unmatched to any gene: 4. Per germline, CDR1 LGHNA and CDR2 YSLEER. The CDR3 sequence is CASSRRQGEKLFF. The CDR3 DNA reads TGCGCCAGCAGCCGGCGACAGGGAGAAAAACTGTTTTTT.

Here the CDR3 DNA reads TGTGCCAGCAGCTACAGGGGTACATTTACGGGCTACACCTTC. Residues: CASSYRGTFTGYTF. The rearrangement links TRBV27 to TRBJ1-2, with 7 bases that match TRBD1. CDR3 size: 14 residues. After removal of 6 bases from V and 8 bases from J, the junction contained 12 bases not matched to a gene. Germline V gives CDR1 MNHEY, CDR2 SMNVEV (reference sequence).

In nucleotides, the CDR3 is TGTGCCAGCAGTCCTCAGAACGAGCAGTACTTC. Translated: CASSPQNEQYF. The V gene is TRBV28, the J gene TRBJ2-7, with D hard to call. The CDR3 runs 11 residues. Germline assignment: CDR1 MDHEN and CDR2 SYDVKM. Between the trimmed V and J ends, which lost 5 bases and 5 bases, there was a span of 7 bases.

In this sample, this clone turned up once. The rearrangement uses TRBV6-6 and TRBJ2-5; D not certain. From germline, CDR1 is MNHNY and CDR2 SVGAGI (reference sequence). Trimming removed 0 bases at V and 0 bases at J, with 11 bases between. The CDR3 has 16 residues. CDR3 sequence: CASSYSSTEYQETQYF. The CDR3 DNA is TGTGCCAGCAGTTACTCGAGCACGGAGTACCAAGAGACCCAGTACTTC.

The rearrangement uses TRBV6-6 and TRBJ1-2; 9 nucleotides match TRBD1. CDR3 size: 14 residues. Trimming took 5 bases from V and 3 from J; bases not matched to a gene: 4. CDR1 and CDR2 from the germline V gene are MNHNY and SVGAGI (reference sequence). This CDR3 is CASSANRGHYGYTF. The CDR3 DNA follows: TGTGCCAGCAGTGCGAACAGGGGGCACTATGGCTACACCTTC.

The chain couples TRBV9 to TRBJ1-6; 8 nucleotides line up with TRBD1. CDR1 is SGDLS and CDR2 is YYNGEE in the germline V gene. V was clipped by 3 bases and J by 7 bases; unmatched bases: 6. There are 15 residues in the CDR3. The CDR3 region is CASSGGSGGNSPLHF. In nucleotides, the CDR3 is TGTGCCAGCAGCGGGGGGTCAGGGGGCAATTCACCCCTCCACTTT.

The chain links TRBV6-5 to TRBJ2-3; 9 nucleotides line up with TRBD2. Germline V CDR1 and CDR2: MNHEY, SVGAGI. J gave up 10 bases and V 0 bases, and 5 bases lay outside the gene matches. The CDR3 runs to 14 residues. The DNA for the CDR3 is TGTGCCAGCAGTTACTCGGGACTAGCCTTCCCGCAGTATTTT. Its translation is CASSYSGLAFPQYF.

V usage is TRBV5-6 and J usage is TRBJ1-2, with a weak D call TRBD1 (5 bases). Trimming took 0 bases from V and 5 from J, leaving 14 bases between them. There are 15 residues in the CDR3. Germline lookup yields CDR1 SGHDT and CDR2 YYEEEE. The CDR3 bases are TGTGCCAGCAGCTTGGGAGGGGCTCTGTGGTATGGCTACACCTTC. It is translated as CASSLGGALWYGYTF.

The chain is built from TRBV6-6 and TRBJ1-5; TRBD1 is a possible D gene (5 bases). The V end was cut by 6 bases, the J end by 5 bases, with 17 bases between. The CDR3 contains 15 residues. CDR1 and CDR2 (germline): MNHNY, SVGAGI (reference sequence). The DNA for the CDR3 is TGTGCCAGCAGGGACGGGGGGATCGTAGATCAGCCCCAGCATTTT. Protein product: CASRDGGIVDQPQHF.

This clone occurred once. The chain couples TRBV6-6 to TRBJ2-3; no firm D call. V was trimmed by 4 bases and J by 13 bases, leaving 12 bases between them. Per germline, CDR1 MNHNY and CDR2 SVGAGI (reference sequence). The CDR3 spans 11 residues. The CDR3 DNA sequence: TGTGCCAGCAGTTCCAGGCCCTTTAAGTATTTT. Encoded protein: CASSSRPFKYF.

This clone appeared once. The chain employs TRBV6-5 and TRBJ2-2; TRBD2 aligns across 7 bases. There are 14 residues in the CDR3. The V gene end was trimmed by 5 bases and the J gene end by 6 bases; junction bases not matched to a gene: 6. The germline CDR1 and CDR2 sequences are MNHEY and SVGAGI. This CDR3 reads CASSLRGVSGELFF. In DNA form, the CDR3 reads TGTGCCAGCAGTCTCCGGGGGGTTTCCGGGGAGCTGTTTTTT.

The chain carries TRBV6-5 and TRBJ2-1; 8 bases agree with TRBD2. This CDR3 is built from 15 residues. Germline values: CDR1 MNHEY, CDR2 SVGAGI. The V and J ends lost 4 bases and 8 bases, in that order; junction bases with no gene match: 10. CDR3 nucleotides: TGTGCCAGCAGTTTCGGGGGGGCGCTTCATTATGAGCAGTTCTTC. This translates into CASSFGGALHYEQFF.

The V gene is TRBV6-5, the J gene TRBJ1-1, with D unclear. This CDR3 has 12 residues. Trimming took 3 bases from V and 2 from J, leaving 4 bases between them. Germline V gene data show CDR1 as MNHEY and CDR2 as SVGAGI. CDR3 region: CASSYPNTEAFF. The CDR3 nucleotides are TGTGCCAGCAGTTATCCTAACACTGAAGCTTTCTTT.

This chain uses TRBV9 with TRBJ2-1; weak D call: TRBD1 (6 bases). V was pared by 3 bases and J by 6 bases, with 19 bases between. This CDR3 region has 16 residues. Germline V gives CDR1 SGDLS, CDR2 YYNGEE. The CDR3 spells CASSDSGHSLPNEQFF. In DNA, the CDR3 is TGTGCCAGCAGCGATTCGGGACACTCGCTACCCAATGAGCAGTTCTTC.

The V call is TRBV27, the J call TRBJ2-7; a possible D gene is TRBD1 (6 bases). The CDR3 contains 14 residues. Trimming left V 4 bases short and J 3 bases short, with 13 bases between. Germline V gives CDR1 MNHEY, CDR2 SMNVEV (reference sequence). The CDR3 region has the DNA TGTGCCAGCAGTTCCAGGGGTGTCTTCTACGAGCAGTACTTC. Protein sequence: CASSSRGVFYEQYF.

The chain couples TRBV30 to TRBJ2-2, with D unclear. This CDR3 has 14 residues. V lost 7 bases to trimming and J lost 5 bases, with 17 bases between them. CDR1 and CDR2 (germline): GTSNPN, SVGIG (reference sequence). In DNA form, the CDR3 reads TGTGCCTACGGGCCCACTTTGATAACCGGGGAGCTGTTTTTT. Residues: CAYGPTLITGELFF.

The chain couples TRBV4-2 to TRBJ1-2; a weak D match, TRBD1 (6 bases). CDR3 length equals 16 residues. Germline V gene sequence: CDR1 LGHNA, CDR2 YNFKEQ. Trimming took off 0 bases at V and 4 bases at J, with 15 bases between the two ends. The CDR3, as DNA: TGTGCCAGCAGCCAAGAGCCCCACGGCAGGGGCTATGGCTACACCTTC. It encodes CASSQEPHGRGYGYTF.

The V gene is TRBV5-1, the J gene TRBJ2-7; D may match TRBD1 or TRBD2 (5 bases each). CDR3 length: 14 residues. Germline V gene data show CDR1 as SGHRS and CDR2 as YFSETQ. The V end was cut by 4 bases, the J end by 5 bases, with 16 bases between. The CDR3: CASSTGLLLDEQYF. CDR3 DNA sequence: TGCGCCAGCAGCACAGGACTGCTCCTAGACGAGCAGTACTTC. The whole variable domain, filled in from reference TRBV5-1 and TRBJ2-7, reads KAGVTQTPRYLIKTRGQQVTLSCSPISGHRSVSWYQQTPGQGLQFLFEYFSETQRNKGNFPGRFSGRQFSNSRSEMNVSTLELGDSALYLCASSTGLLLDEQYFGPGTRLTVT.

V usage is TRBV6-1 and J usage is TRBJ1-4; TRBD1 is a possible D gene (5 bases). The ends were cut back, 5 bases at V and 4 bases at J, with 8 bases in the middle. Germline V gene lookup returns CDR1 MNHNS and CDR2 SASEGT. This CDR3 is 13 amino acids long. The CDR3 protein is CASSPGLNEKLFF. The CDR3, as DNA: TGTGCCAGCAGTCCGGGGCTTAATGAAAAACTGTTTTTT.